The clone carrying this T cell receptor (beta chain) was observed once. This record belongs to a study of blood T cell repertoires in COVID-19. Study as a whole: Samples came from the United States, Italy and Spain, spanning acute and convalescent COVID-19. Sources were T cells, B-cell-depleted T cells, or PBMCs; the material itself was cDNA or gDNA.

Authors' processing steps: From reference gene primer amplification, estimates of nucleated cell counts were derived. The method was immunoSEQ multiplex PCR; TCRdb's version includes in-frame clones alone and lacks a portion of them. D and trimming come from the DNA, and the V and J calls and clone size come from that table. Of some 120,000 clones listed, roughly four fifths are singletons. Input material: peripheral blood. The clonotype comes from a man in his 60s with acute or convalescent COVID-19.

DNA of the CDR3: TGTGCCAGCAGTGTGAAACAACAGGGGGCTCCTAACTATGGCTACACCTTC. Protein: CASSVKQQGAPNYGYTF. The chain employs TRBV6-1 and TRBJ1-2, with 9 bases fitting TRBD1. Germline values: CDR1 MNHNS, CDR2 SASEGT. V trimming: 4 bases; J trimming: 0 bases; junction bases outside the gene matches: 9. The CDR3 has 17 residues.